Described below is a single TCR beta chain sequence and its context. This receptor's antigen is unknown. No base-level quality is on record; no much larger clone is a single base apart. This sample is drawn from a study of vaccination and CD4 T cells after COVID-19 (dated 2022 in TCRdb). For context, the study as a whole: Convalescent patients had a positive SARS-CoV-2 result on nasal swab PCR, and of these patients, several had mild disease and one had severe disease. Overlapping spike peptide pools from SARS-CoV-2 and from the common cold coronaviruses HCoV-NL63, HCoV-OC43 and HCoV-229E were used as culture stimuli. The convalescent cohort comprised six males and four females, including two Hispanic individuals, seven Caucasians, two Asians and one multiracial person. Participants received two doses of either the Pfizer-BioNTech BNT162b2 vaccine (n=8) or the Moderna mRNA-1273 vaccine (n=2). In control cultures, a CEFX viral epitope pool was used as positive control, an HIV-1 Nef peptide pool was used as negative control, or no peptide was added. The spike-specific CD4+ TCR repertoire was compared before and after mRNA vaccination in about nine COVID-19 convalescent patients and several infection-naive healthy vaccine recipients. Post-COVID blood samples were collected from convalescent patients a median of about 92 days after diagnosis, with a range of about 35 to 170 days. Post-vaccine blood samples were collected a median of about 72 days after the second vaccine dose, ranging from about 13 to 241 days. Overall study results and their limits: An increase in the median number of SARS-CoV-2-reactive clonotypes from 20 to 25 after infection to 35 to 40 after vaccination was observed, but the change was not found to be significant. Among the post-vaccine SARS-CoV-2-reactive clones in convalescent patients, a median 86.3% showed up only after vaccination, which suggests vaccine-specific priming. The number of convalescent patients in the study was relatively small, and the study did not examine early timepoints following natural infection. In convalescent patients, nearly all vaccine-specific clones (304 of 307) were found to be mono-reactive for SARS-CoV-2 spike rather than cross-reactive with common cold coronaviruses.

In the paper's terms, the treatment or condition label means: approximately nine-day PBMC culture with coronavirus spike peptide pools or control peptides (ViraFEST assay). The study used the ViraFEST assay, which expanded antigen-specific T cells with peptide pools and then identified expanded clonotypes by TCR sequencing. Positive SARS-CoV-2 PCR tests in the convalescent patients dated from March to December 2020, before Alpha, Beta and Delta variants emerged in the United States. Each well held about 2.2 million PBMCs cultured in IMDM containing approximately 5% human AB serum and approximately 9.8 IU/ml IL-2, with about 10 ug/ml peptide pools added. Half of the culture medium was replaced with fresh IL-2-containing medium on days 3 and 7. CD4+ T cells were isolated after around 11 days of culture through negative selection using the EasySep CD4+ T cell isolation kit. Ficoll-Paque Plus gradient centrifugation was used to isolate PBMCs from whole blood, and the isolated PBMCs were then either used fresh or cryopreserved at -140C. Culture conditions were generally each tested in triplicate wells.

Library method: PCR. DNA from cultured CD4+ T cells underwent TCR sequencing with the Oncomine TCR Beta short-read assay at the Johns Hopkins FTIC core. Genomic DNA was extracted from the cultured CD4+ T cells with the QIAamp micro DNA kit. Oncomine TCR Beta libraries made from cultured CD4+ T cells were pooled using unique dual indexes and sequenced on an Illumina iSeq 100. For the original study's pipeline: Non-productive sequences were removed, and CDR3s that did not start with C, did not end with F or W, or were shorter than 7 amino acids were discarded. The MANAFEST web application was used to identify antigen-specific clonotypes by comparing peptide-stimulated wells against reference wells and other culture wells. Positive clones required FDR below 0.05, an odds ratio above 5, and productive frequency above 0.1% in at least two of three replicate wells. A clonotype was classed as cross-reactive if the clonotype showed significant expansion both in SARS-CoV-2 spike wells and in at least one common cold coronavirus spike condition. CDR3 homology was assessed with Levenshtein distances (stringdist) and unrooted phylogenetic trees (ape) in R version 3.6.1. Starting from the raw public reads, TCRdb applied fastp trimming at Q25, assembled clones with MiXCR and retained in-frame beta chains. Rows are combined by CDR3 protein, so each entry shows the most common genes and DNA. The V and J calls here are based on TCRdb, not the publication. This sample is represented by about 8,900 distinct CDR3 sequences; 55% to 75% of them were singletons. Clones ranked in the top ten supply roughly 29% of the sample.

CDR1 and CDR2 are read off the germline V gene as SGHTA and FQGNSA. Between the V and J ends, shortened by 2 bases and 4 bases respectively, the junction contains 11 bases. Taken from cysteine to phenylalanine, the CDR3 has 14 residues. The CDR3 DNA has 42 bases and is translated from base 1. The sequence derives from a human donor who had recovered from COVID-19. The rearranged chain carries TRBV7-2 and TRBJ1-2; no D segment can be confidently identified. Sequences were obtained from CD4+ T cells from blood, cultured in vitro. The sequenced DNA is TGTGCCAGCAGCTTAAATACAGACCGCTATGGCTACACCTTC. This yields the protein CASSLNTDRYGYTF.